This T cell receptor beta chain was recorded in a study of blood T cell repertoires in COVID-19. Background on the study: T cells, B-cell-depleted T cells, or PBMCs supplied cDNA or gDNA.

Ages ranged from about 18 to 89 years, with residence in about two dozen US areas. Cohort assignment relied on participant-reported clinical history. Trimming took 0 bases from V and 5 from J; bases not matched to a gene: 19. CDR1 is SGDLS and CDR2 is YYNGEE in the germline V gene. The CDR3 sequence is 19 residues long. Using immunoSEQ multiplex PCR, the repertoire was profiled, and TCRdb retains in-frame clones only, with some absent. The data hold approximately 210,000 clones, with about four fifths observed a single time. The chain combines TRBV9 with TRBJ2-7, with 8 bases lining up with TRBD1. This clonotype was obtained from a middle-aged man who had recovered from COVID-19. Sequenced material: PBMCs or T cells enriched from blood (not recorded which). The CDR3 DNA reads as TGTGCCAGCAGCGTAGTTCCAATAAGCCCAGGCAGGGGGCAGGACGAGCAGTACTTC. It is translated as CASSVVPISPGRGQDEQYF. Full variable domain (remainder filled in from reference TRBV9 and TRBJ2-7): DSGVTQTPKHLITATGQRVTLRCSPRSGDLSVYWYQQSLDQGLQFLIQYYNGEERAKGNILERFSAQQFPDLHSELNLSSLELGDSALYFCASSVVPISPGRGQDEQYFGPGTRLTVT.